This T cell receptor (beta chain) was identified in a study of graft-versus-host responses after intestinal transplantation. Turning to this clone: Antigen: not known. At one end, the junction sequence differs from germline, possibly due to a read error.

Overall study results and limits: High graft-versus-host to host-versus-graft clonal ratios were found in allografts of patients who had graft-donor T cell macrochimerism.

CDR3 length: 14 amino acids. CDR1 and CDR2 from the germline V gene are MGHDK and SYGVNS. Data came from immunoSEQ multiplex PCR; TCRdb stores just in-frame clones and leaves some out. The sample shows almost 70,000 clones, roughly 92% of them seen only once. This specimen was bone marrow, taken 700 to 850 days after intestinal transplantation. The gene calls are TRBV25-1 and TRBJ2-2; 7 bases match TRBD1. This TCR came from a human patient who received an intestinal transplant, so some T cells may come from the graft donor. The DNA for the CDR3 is TGTGCCACCAGTGGACAGGTTAACACCGGGGAGCTGTTTTTT. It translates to CATSGQVNTGELFF.